A selection of T cell receptor beta chains follows, all from one sample in a study of beta chain features in type 1 diabetes. The method was immunoSEQ multiplex PCR; TCRdb's version includes in-frame clones alone and lacks a portion of them. Of 220,000 or so clones listed, 68% are singletons. The sequencing input was naive CD4+ T cells from blood. The receptors stem from a man aged 30 to 39 in good health. The CDR3 runs from the conserved cysteine through the conserved F or W. The order of the fields is D gene, V gene, clone size, J gene, CDR3 DNA, CDR3 protein. The D gene is left open where the match is weak. Rows may omit the clone size; those that give it use once, few, many or a size class.

D gene: -
V gene: TRBV7-2
clone size: -
J gene: TRBJ2-1
CDR3 DNA: TGTGCCAGCAGCTTAACGGAGCAGTTCTTC
CDR3 protein: CASSLTEQFF

D gene: TRBD2
V gene: TRBV9
clone size: once
J gene: TRBJ2-5
CDR3 DNA: TGTGCCAGCAGCGCCGGGAGGGCTAGCGGGAGACGTGAGACCCAGTACTTC
CDR3 protein: CASSAGRASGRRETQYF

D gene: -
V gene: TRBV7-9
clone size: -
J gene: TRBJ2-2
CDR3 DNA: TGTGCCAGCAGCTTAGCGACTGCCGGGGAGCTGTTTTTT
CDR3 protein: CASSLATAGELFF

D gene: -
V gene: TRBV30
clone size: -
J gene: TRBJ1-5
CDR3 DNA: TGTGCCTGGAGCTCGGGGTTGGGCCAGCATTTT
CDR3 protein: CAWSSGLGQHF

D gene: -
V gene: TRBV11-2
clone size: -
J gene: TRBJ2-7
CDR3 DNA: TGTGCCAGCAGCTCGGTCCGGGACACCACCTACGAGCAGTACTTC
CDR3 protein: CASSSVRDTTYEQYF

D gene: -
V gene: TRBV9
clone size: -
J gene: TRBJ2-1
CDR3 DNA: TGTGCCAGCAGCGTAGAACGCTACAATGAGCAGTTCTTC
CDR3 protein: CASSVERYNEQFF

D gene: -
V gene: TRBV30
clone size: once
J gene: TRBJ1-6
CDR3 DNA: TGTGCCTGGAGTGGTCAGGGAGGGGCATCACCCCTCCACTTT
CDR3 protein: CAWSGQGGASPLHF

D gene: -
V gene: TRBV20-1
clone size: few
J gene: TRBJ2-5
CDR3 DNA: TGCAGTGCTAGATACGGGGAGACCCAGTACTTC
CDR3 protein: CSARYGETQYF

D gene: TRBD1
V gene: TRBV14
clone size: few
J gene: TRBJ2-5
CDR3 DNA: TGTGCCAGCGGACAGGGGTCGGGAGAGACCCAGTACTTC
CDR3 protein: CASGQGSGETQYF

D gene: -
V gene: TRBV30
clone size: -
J gene: TRBJ2-5
CDR3 DNA: TGTGCCTGGGGTCCCAGAGTATACCAAGAGACCCAGTACTTC
CDR3 protein: CAWGPRVYQETQYF

D gene: -
V gene: TRBV15
clone size: -
J gene: TRBJ2-3
CDR3 DNA: TGTGCCACCAGCATCAGGGACGCGGTTACGCAGTATTTT
CDR3 protein: CATSIRDAVTQYF

D gene: -
V gene: TRBV29-1
clone size: -
J gene: TRBJ2-3
CDR3 DNA: TGCAGAGCGGCGGGGGCTAGCCAAGATACGCAGTATTTT
CDR3 protein: CRAAGASQDTQYF

D gene: TRBD1
V gene: TRBV30
clone size: -
J gene: TRBJ2-1
CDR3 DNA: TGTGCCTGGAGTAGGGACAGGGGTAACAATGAGCAGTTCTTC
CDR3 protein: CAWSRDRGNNEQFF

D gene: -
V gene: TRBV29-1
clone size: -
J gene: TRBJ1-3
CDR3 DNA: TGCAGCGTGGATCCGACAGGCTCTGGAAACACCATATATTTT
CDR3 protein: CSVDPTGSGNTIYF

D gene: -
V gene: TRBV6-6
clone size: few
J gene: TRBJ2-3
CDR3 DNA: TGTGCCAGCAGGATTGACAGGCCCCCAGATACGCAGTATTTT
CDR3 protein: CASRIDRPPDTQYF

D gene: -
V gene: TRBV29-1
clone size: -
J gene: TRBJ2-2
CDR3 DNA: TGCAGCGCCCAATGGGATAACACCGGGGAGCTGTTTTTT
CDR3 protein: CSAQWDNTGELFF

D gene: TRBD2
V gene: TRBV7-2
clone size: -
J gene: TRBJ2-5
CDR3 DNA: TGTGCCAGTAAACGGACTAGCGGGACGGAGACCCAGTACTTC
CDR3 protein: CASKRTSGTETQYF

D gene: TRBD1
V gene: TRBV30
clone size: once
J gene: TRBJ1-1
CDR3 DNA: TGTGCCTGGAGGGACAGGGGGCACACTGAAGCTTTCTTT
CDR3 protein: CAWRDRGHTEAFF

D gene: TRBD1
V gene: TRBV28
clone size: -
J gene: TRBJ2-7
CDR3 DNA: TGTGCCAGCAGAAAACGGGACAGGGGTTACGAGCAGTACTTC
CDR3 protein: CASRKRDRGYEQYF

D gene: -
V gene: TRBV9
clone size: few
J gene: TRBJ1-5
CDR3 DNA: TGTGCCAGAAGCTATAGCAATCAGCCCCAGCATTTT
CDR3 protein: CARSYSNQPQHF

D gene: -
V gene: TRBV23-1
clone size: few
J gene: TRBJ2-7
CDR3 DNA: TGCGCCAGCAGTCGGAGCCGGGCCCCAAGCTCCTACGAGCAGTACTTC
CDR3 protein: CASSRSRAPSSYEQYF

D gene: -
V gene: TRBV7-9
clone size: -
J gene: TRBJ2-1
CDR3 DNA: TGTGCCAGCAAGGATGAGCAGTTCTTC
CDR3 protein: CASKDEQFF

D gene: TRBD2
V gene: TRBV29-1
clone size: -
J gene: TRBJ2-1
CDR3 DNA: TGCAGCGTAGGAACTAGCGGGAGTTTCCCTGAGCAGTTCTTC
CDR3 protein: CSVGTSGSFPEQFF

D gene: TRBD1
V gene: TRBV15
clone size: -
J gene: TRBJ1-6
CDR3 DNA: TGTGCCACCAGCAGAGTGACAGGGGGCTTTTCACCCCTCCACTTT
CDR3 protein: CATSRVTGGFSPLHF

D gene: -
V gene: TRBV2
clone size: once
J gene: TRBJ1-2
CDR3 DNA: TGTGCCAGCAGTGAAGAGCTTAACTATGGCTACACCTTC
CDR3 protein: CASSEELNYGYTF

D gene: TRBD2
V gene: TRBV6-5
clone size: once
J gene: TRBJ2-5
CDR3 DNA: TGTGCCAGCGGGACTAGCGGAGACCAAGAGACCCAGTACTTC
CDR3 protein: CASGTSGDQETQYF

D gene: TRBD1
V gene: TRBV30
clone size: few
J gene: TRBJ2-1
CDR3 DNA: TGTGCCTGGAGACGGACAGGGGAATCAGCCTACAATGAGCAGTTCTTC
CDR3 protein: CAWRRTGESAYNEQFF

D gene: -
V gene: TRBV30
clone size: few
J gene: TRBJ1-3
CDR3 DNA: TGTGCCTGGACCGCCTCTGGAAACACCATATATTTT
CDR3 protein: CAWTASGNTIYF

D gene: TRBD1
V gene: TRBV30
clone size: -
J gene: TRBJ2-3
CDR3 DNA: TGTGCCTGGACCCAGGGGGTACCCGATACGCAGTATTTT
CDR3 protein: CAWTQGVPDTQYF

D gene: -
V gene: TRBV4-2
clone size: few
J gene: TRBJ2-1
CDR3 DNA: TGTGCCAGCAGCCAAGATACTAGTCCGTGGGACCCATCAAATGAGCAGTTCTTC
CDR3 protein: CASSQDTSPWDPSNEQFF

D gene: -
V gene: TRBV15
clone size: once
J gene: TRBJ2-3
CDR3 DNA: TGTGCCACCAGCAGAGCTCTGGGAGCAGATACGCAGTATTTT
CDR3 protein: CATSRALGADTQYF

D gene: -
V gene: TRBV29-1
clone size: few
J gene: TRBJ2-3
CDR3 DNA: TGCAGCGTTGGGGTGAGCACAGATACGCAGTATTTT
CDR3 protein: CSVGVSTDTQYF

D gene: -
V gene: TRBV10-1
clone size: -
J gene: TRBJ2-3
CDR3 DNA: TGCGCCAGCAGTGGAGGGGGAAGGGATACGCAGTATTTT
CDR3 protein: CASSGGGRDTQYF

D gene: -
V gene: TRBV30
clone size: once
J gene: TRBJ1-2
CDR3 DNA: TGTGCCGGCCCCATCGGGGGGCAGGGCTACACCTTC
CDR3 protein: CAGPIGGQGYTF

D gene: -
V gene: TRBV2
clone size: -
J gene: TRBJ1-5
CDR3 DNA: TGTGCCAGCAGTGAAATGGGGGAGGATCAGCCCCAGCATTTT
CDR3 protein: CASSEMGEDQPQHF

D gene: -
V gene: TRBV5-1
clone size: -
J gene: TRBJ2-4
CDR3 DNA: TGCGCCAGCAGCTTGGAAGGCCGCAAAAACATTCAGTACTTC
CDR3 protein: CASSLEGRKNIQYF

D gene: TRBD1
V gene: TRBV29-1
clone size: -
J gene: TRBJ2-1
CDR3 DNA: TGCAGCGTTGAAGGAGTACCGGGACAGGGCTACAATGAGCAGTTCTTC
CDR3 protein: CSVEGVPGQGYNEQFF

D gene: -
V gene: TRBV30
clone size: -
J gene: TRBJ1-2
CDR3 DNA: TGTGCCTGGAGTATCGCCAGACGGTCCTATGGCTACACCTTC
CDR3 protein: CAWSIARRSYGYTF

D gene: -
V gene: TRBV5-1
clone size: few
J gene: TRBJ2-3
CDR3 DNA: TGCGCCAGCAAGAGGGCGGGGAGCACAGATACGCAGTATTTT
CDR3 protein: CASKRAGSTDTQYF

D gene: TRBD1
V gene: TRBV29-1
clone size: few
J gene: TRBJ2-4
CDR3 DNA: TGCAGCGTTAGGTTTGGGCAGGGGGCCGACATTCAGTACTTC
CDR3 protein: CSVRFGQGADIQYF

D gene: -
V gene: TRBV7-2
clone size: -
J gene: TRBJ2-5
CDR3 DNA: TGTGCCAGCAGCACACGAGAGACCCAGTACTTC
CDR3 protein: CASSTRETQYF

D gene: -
V gene: TRBV30
clone size: -
J gene: TRBJ1-1
CDR3 DNA: TGTGCCTGGAGTGGCAATCGGTGGTTCGCGGGCATGAACACTGAAGCTTTCTTT
CDR3 protein: CAWSGNRWFAGMNTEAFF

D gene: -
V gene: TRBV7-9
clone size: few
J gene: TRBJ2-7
CDR3 DNA: TGTGCCAGCAGCTTAGCTCACGGAGAGCAGTACTTC
CDR3 protein: CASSLAHGEQYF

D gene: -
V gene: TRBV6-5
clone size: -
J gene: TRBJ2-7
CDR3 DNA: TGTGCCAGCAGTAAGACGACGGGTAGCTACGAGCAGTACTTC
CDR3 protein: CASSKTTGSYEQYF

D gene: TRBD2
V gene: TRBV30
clone size: few
J gene: TRBJ2-1
CDR3 DNA: TGTGCCTGGATGCGGCTAGCGGGGGAGCAGTTCTTC
CDR3 protein: CAWMRLAGEQFF

D gene: -
V gene: TRBV29-1
clone size: -
J gene: TRBJ2-7
CDR3 DNA: TGCAGCGTTGGACTCAGCCCTTTATCCTACGAGCAGTACTTC
CDR3 protein: CSVGLSPLSYEQYF

D gene: -
V gene: TRBV30
clone size: -
J gene: TRBJ2-5
CDR3 DNA: TGTGCCTGGAGTGTACGGACCGGGGAGACCCAGTACTTC
CDR3 protein: CAWSVRTGETQYF

D gene: -
V gene: TRBV15
clone size: once
J gene: TRBJ2-3
CDR3 DNA: TGTGCCACCAGCAGAGCGGGGGAGAGCACAGATACGCAGTATTTT
CDR3 protein: CATSRAGESTDTQYF

D gene: -
V gene: TRBV4-3
clone size: -
J gene: TRBJ2-1
CDR3 DNA: TGCGCCAGCAGCCAAGATAGAGGACGGAACTCCTACAATGAGCAGTTCTTC
CDR3 protein: CASSQDRGRNSYNEQFF

D gene: -
V gene: TRBV18
clone size: -
J gene: TRBJ2-5
CDR3 DNA: TGTGCCAGCTCACCACGGGGAATTAGTCGAGAGACCCAGTACTTC
CDR3 protein: CASSPRGISRETQYF

D gene: -
V gene: TRBV11-2
clone size: -
J gene: TRBJ2-7
CDR3 DNA: TGTGCCAGCAGGTCTAACAGGGTCTACGAGCAGTACTTC
CDR3 protein: CASRSNRVYEQYF

D gene: TRBD2
V gene: TRBV29-1
clone size: -
J gene: TRBJ2-3
CDR3 DNA: TGCAGCGTCTTAGCGGGGAGCACAGATACGCAGTATTTT
CDR3 protein: CSVLAGSTDTQYF

D gene: -
V gene: TRBV5-1
clone size: -
J gene: TRBJ2-7
CDR3 DNA: TGCGCCAGCAGCCGATCGACAGCCTCCTACGAGCAGTACTTC
CDR3 protein: CASSRSTASYEQYF

D gene: -
V gene: TRBV7-9
clone size: once
J gene: TRBJ1-1
CDR3 DNA: TGTGCCAGCAGCCCCCGCGGGAACACTGAAGCTTTCTTT
CDR3 protein: CASSPRGNTEAFF

D gene: -
V gene: TRBV11-2
clone size: -
J gene: TRBJ2-5
CDR3 DNA: TGTGCCAGCAGCGCGAGAAGGGGGGAGACCCAGTACTTC
CDR3 protein: CASSARRGETQYF